This TCR beta chain stems from a study of T cell clones after liver transplantation (dated by TCRdb to 2018 to 2020). About the investigation overall: The samples were obtained from ITN030ST, a randomized trial that attempted immunosuppression withdrawal within 2 years after liver transplantation. Tolerance was defined as complete immunosuppression withdrawal for at least one year with no rise in liver enzymes beyond twice the upper limit of normal. Third party-reactive TCRbeta sequences were also identified from pre-transplant MLRs to serve as an antigen-independent comparator for donor-reactive sequences. Blood samples were collected pre-transplant, then pre-randomization ahead of withdrawal, and finally post-randomization once withdrawal had either been completed or failed. Until randomization at 12-24 months post-transplant, subjects were given standard immunosuppression, with no induction therapy. Three of the eight recipients were HCV-positive; the others were transplanted for non-autoimmune, non-viral indications. Donor-reactive T cell clones were identified by TCRbeta sequencing following a pre-transplant mixed lymphocyte reaction and were subsequently tracked in post-transplant blood. The studied cohort comprised 8 liver transplant recipients, 3 classified as tolerant and 5 as non-tolerant.

Counted from cysteine to phenylalanine, this CDR3 has 13 amino acids. The sequence is cut down to CDR3 DNA, 39 bases in frame from base 1. Relative to germline, V is 5 bases shorter and J is 4 bases shorter, with 12 bases between their ends. CDR1 and CDR2 (SGHAT, FQNNGV) derive from the germline V gene. The sample's time point label, decoded: pre-transplant. Unstimulated PBMCs, after thawing, were stained for CD3, CD4 and CD8 and then FACS-sorted into CD3+CD4+ and CD3+CD8+ populations. Randomization to immunosuppression withdrawal applied to every one of the 8 studied subjects. The Qiagen DNeasy Blood and Tissue Kit was used for genomic DNA isolation. This clone has only a few counts. This clone's antigen is unknown. No much larger clonotype is one base removed from it; base qualities were not supplied. The investigation overall reported the following: In two subjects, low numbers of available donor cells limited the measurable donor-reactive repertoire. After accounting for repertoire turnover, donor-reactive detection was significantly reduced in 7 of 8 subjects for CD4 and 8 of 8 for CD8. The decline in donor-reactive sequences exceeded the decline in third party-reactive sequences, suggesting partial antigen-specific deletion that was unrelated to withdrawal success. In 5 of 8 subjects, regardless of tolerance or HCV status, circulating donor-reactive CD4 TCRbeta sequences dropped significantly post-transplant. Without allograft tissue specimens, donor-reactive T cells may have migrated into the graft rather than being deleted. The conclusions were preliminary, being limited by small, heterogeneous patient numbers and by non-standardized post-transplant time points.

Using immunoSEQ, frozen genomic DNA was subjected to high-throughput TCRbeta CDR3 sequencing, a process that included PCR amplification, mapping, bias correction and internal controls. In the original analysis: Productive rearrangements were retained, and unique TCRbeta sequences were defined by the CDR3 nucleotide sequence together with the V and J gene. Donor-reactive sequences required at least 5-fold expansion in CFSE-low cells versus unstimulated pre-transplant cells and at least 0.01% frequency. Minimum frequency thresholds were set for each subject based on the unstimulated sample with the lowest template count, ensuring at least 90% detection power. Jensen-Shannon divergence between the top 1000 TCRbeta sequences after and before transplant was used to measure repertoire turnover. Changes in detection of donor-reactive sequences were assessed with two-sided Fisher's exact tests. TCRdb limited this immuneACCESS table to in-frame rearrangements with V and J called. A share of clones is missing; checked studies link under half to unresolved V genes, and the rest is unexplained. V, J and clone size are taken as reported in that table, and D and trimming were inferred from the DNA itself. This sample comprises about 60,000 clones, 60% to 80% of them detected only once. Over 14% of the sample is held by the ten biggest clonotypes.

Sequenced material: CD4+ T cells from blood, taken before liver transplant. The receptor was isolated from a human donor who received a liver transplant. The chain links TRBV11-2 with TRBJ2-7, with a weak D call of TRBD2 (6 bases match). The encoded CDR3 is CASSPGAGYEQYF. The nucleotide sequence reads TGTGCCAGCAGCCCGGGTGCGGGGTACGAGCAGTACTTC. Extended through the reference TRBV11-2 and TRBJ2-7 proteins, this CDR3 yields the full variable domain: EAGVAQSPRYKIIEKRQSVAFWCNPISGHATLYWYQQILGQGPKLLIQFQNNGVVDDSQLPKDRFSAERLKGVDSTLKIQPAKLEDSAVYLCASSPGAGYEQYFGPGTRLTVT.